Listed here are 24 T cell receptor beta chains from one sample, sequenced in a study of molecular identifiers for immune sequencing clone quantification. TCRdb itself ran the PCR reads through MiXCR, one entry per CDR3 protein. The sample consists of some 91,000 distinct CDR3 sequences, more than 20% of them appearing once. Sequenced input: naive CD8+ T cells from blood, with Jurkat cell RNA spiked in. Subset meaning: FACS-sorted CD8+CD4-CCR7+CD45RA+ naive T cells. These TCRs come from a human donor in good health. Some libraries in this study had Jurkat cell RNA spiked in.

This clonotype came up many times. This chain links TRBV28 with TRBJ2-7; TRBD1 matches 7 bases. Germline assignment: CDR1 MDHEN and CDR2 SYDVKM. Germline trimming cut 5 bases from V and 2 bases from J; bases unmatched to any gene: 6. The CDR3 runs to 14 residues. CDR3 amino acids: CASSPRTGPYEQYF. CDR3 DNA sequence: TGTGCCAGCAGTCCAAGGACAGGCCCCTACGAGCAGTACTTC.

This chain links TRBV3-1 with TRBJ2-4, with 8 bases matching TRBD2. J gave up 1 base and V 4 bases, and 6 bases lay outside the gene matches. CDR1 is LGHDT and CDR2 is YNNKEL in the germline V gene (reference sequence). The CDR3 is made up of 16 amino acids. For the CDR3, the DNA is TGTGCCAGCAGCCCCAATAGCGGGAAGGCCAAAAACATTCAGTACTTC. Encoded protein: CASSPNSGKAKNIQYF.

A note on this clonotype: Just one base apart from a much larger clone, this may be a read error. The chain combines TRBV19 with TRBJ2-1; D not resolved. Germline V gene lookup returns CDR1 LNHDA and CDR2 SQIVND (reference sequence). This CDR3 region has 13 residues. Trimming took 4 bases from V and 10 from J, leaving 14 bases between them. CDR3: CASSNNTPGEQFF. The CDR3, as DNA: TGTGCCAGTAGTAATAACACCCCTGGGGAGCAGTTCTTC.

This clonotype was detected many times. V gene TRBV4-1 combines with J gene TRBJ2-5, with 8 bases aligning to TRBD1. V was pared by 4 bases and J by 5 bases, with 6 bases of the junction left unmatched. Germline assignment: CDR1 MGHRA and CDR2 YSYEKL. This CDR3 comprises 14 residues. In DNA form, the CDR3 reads TGCGCCAGCAGCCTTGGACAGGGTGCGGAGACCCAGTACTTC. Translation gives CASSLGQGAETQYF.

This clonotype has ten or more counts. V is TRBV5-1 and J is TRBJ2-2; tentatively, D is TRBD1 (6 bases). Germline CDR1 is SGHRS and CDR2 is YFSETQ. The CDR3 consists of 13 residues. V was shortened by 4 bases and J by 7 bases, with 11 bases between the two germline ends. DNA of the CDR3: TGCGCCAGCAGCGCGGACAGAGACGGGGAGCTGTTTTTT. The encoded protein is CASSADRDGELFF.

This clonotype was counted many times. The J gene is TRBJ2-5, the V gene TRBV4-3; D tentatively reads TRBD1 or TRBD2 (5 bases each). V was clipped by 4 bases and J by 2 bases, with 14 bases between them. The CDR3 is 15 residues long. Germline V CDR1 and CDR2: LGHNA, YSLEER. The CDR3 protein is CASSLTWGFQETQYF. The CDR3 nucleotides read TGCGCCAGCAGCCTCACCTGGGGGTTTCAAGAGACCCAGTACTTC.

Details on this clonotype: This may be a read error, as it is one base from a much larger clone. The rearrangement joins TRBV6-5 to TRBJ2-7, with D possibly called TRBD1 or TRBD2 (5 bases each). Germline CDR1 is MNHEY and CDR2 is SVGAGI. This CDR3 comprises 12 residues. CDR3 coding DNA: TGTGCCAGCAGCGACGTGGGGGACGAGCAGTGCTTC. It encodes CASSDVGDEQCF.

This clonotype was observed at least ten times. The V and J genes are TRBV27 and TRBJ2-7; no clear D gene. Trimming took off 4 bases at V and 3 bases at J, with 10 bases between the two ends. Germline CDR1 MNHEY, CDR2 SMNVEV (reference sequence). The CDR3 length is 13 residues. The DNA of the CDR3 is TGTGCCAGCAGTTCTCTTAACTACTACGAGCAGTACTTC. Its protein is CASSSLNYYEQYF.

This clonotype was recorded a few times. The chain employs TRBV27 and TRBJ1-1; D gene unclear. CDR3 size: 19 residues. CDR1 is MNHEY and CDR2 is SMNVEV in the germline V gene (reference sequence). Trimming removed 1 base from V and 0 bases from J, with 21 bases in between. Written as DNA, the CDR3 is TGTGCCAGCAGTTTATTCCCCACTCGTGAAGCCGGCGTGAACACTGAAGCTTTCTTT. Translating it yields CASSLFPTREAGVNTEAFF.

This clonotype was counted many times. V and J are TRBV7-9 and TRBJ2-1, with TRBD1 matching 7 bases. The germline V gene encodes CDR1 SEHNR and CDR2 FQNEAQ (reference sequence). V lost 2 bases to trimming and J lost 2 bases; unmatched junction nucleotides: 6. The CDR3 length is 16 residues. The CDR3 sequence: CASSLPRDSAYNEQFF. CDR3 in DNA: TGTGCCAGCAGCTTACCCCGGGACAGTGCCTACAATGAGCAGTTCTTC.

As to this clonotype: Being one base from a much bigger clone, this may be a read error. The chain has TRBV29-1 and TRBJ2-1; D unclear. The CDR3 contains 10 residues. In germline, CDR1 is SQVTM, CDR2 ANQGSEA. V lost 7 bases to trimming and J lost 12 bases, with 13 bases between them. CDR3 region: CSAGVDGQFF. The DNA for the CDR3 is TGCAGCGCTGGGGTCGATGGGCAGTTCTTC.

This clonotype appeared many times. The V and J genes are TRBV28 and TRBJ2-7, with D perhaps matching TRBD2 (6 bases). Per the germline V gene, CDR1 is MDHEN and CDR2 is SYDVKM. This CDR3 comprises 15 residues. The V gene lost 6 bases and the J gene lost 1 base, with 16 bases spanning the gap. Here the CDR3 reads CASSPTGTVSYEQYF. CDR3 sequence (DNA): TGTGCCAGCAGCCCTACCGGGACTGTATCCTACGAGCAGTACTTC.

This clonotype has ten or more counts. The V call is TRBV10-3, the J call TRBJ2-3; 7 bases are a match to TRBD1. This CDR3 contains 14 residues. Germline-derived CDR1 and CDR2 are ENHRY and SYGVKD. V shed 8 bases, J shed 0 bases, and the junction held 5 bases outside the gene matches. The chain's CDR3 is CAISGTASTDTQYF. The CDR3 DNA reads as TGTGCCATCTCTGGGACAGCTAGCACAGATACGCAGTATTTT.

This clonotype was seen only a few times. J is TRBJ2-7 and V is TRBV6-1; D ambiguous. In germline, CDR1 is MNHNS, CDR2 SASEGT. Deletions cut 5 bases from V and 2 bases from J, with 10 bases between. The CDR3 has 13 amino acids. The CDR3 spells CASSSVRTYEQYF. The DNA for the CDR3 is TGTGCCAGCAGTTCCGTGAGAACCTACGAGCAGTACTTC.

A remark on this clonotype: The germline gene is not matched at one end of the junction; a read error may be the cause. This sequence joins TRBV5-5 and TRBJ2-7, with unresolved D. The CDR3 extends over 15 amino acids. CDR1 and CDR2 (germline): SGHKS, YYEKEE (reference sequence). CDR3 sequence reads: CASSLLQESSYEQYF. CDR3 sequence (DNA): TGTGCGAGCAGCTTGCTGCAGGAGAGCTCCTACGAGCAGTACTTC.

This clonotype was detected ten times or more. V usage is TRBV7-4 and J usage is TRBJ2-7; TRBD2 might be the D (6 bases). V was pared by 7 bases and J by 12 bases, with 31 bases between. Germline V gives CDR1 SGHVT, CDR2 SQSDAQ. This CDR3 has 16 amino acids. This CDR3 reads CASNPPREGLTYEGYF. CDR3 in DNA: TGTGCCAGCAACCCCCCCCGTGAGGGACTGACCTACGAGGGGTACTTC.

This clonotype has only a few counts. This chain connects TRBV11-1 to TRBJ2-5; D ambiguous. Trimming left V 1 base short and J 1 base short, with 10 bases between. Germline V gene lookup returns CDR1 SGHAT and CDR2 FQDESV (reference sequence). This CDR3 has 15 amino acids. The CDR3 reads CASSLVPGPQETQYF. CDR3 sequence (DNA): TGTGCCAGCAGCTTAGTACCCGGACCCCAAGAGACCCAGTACTTC.

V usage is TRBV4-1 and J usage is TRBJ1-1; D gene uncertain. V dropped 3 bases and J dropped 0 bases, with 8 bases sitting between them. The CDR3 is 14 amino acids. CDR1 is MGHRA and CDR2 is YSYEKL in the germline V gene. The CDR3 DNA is TGCGCCAGCAGCCACCCGACGGTGAACACTGAAGCTTTCTTT. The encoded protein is CASSHPTVNTEAFF.

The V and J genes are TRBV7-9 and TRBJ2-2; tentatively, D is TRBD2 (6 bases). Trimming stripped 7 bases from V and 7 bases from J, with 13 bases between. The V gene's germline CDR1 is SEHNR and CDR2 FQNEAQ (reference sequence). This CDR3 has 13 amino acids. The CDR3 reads CASTLGGVGELFF. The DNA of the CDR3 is TGTGCCAGCACCCTGGGCGGGGTCGGGGAGCTGTTTTTT.

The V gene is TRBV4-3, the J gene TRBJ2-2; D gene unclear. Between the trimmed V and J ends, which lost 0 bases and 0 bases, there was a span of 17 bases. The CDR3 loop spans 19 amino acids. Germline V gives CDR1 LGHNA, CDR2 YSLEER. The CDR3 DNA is TGCGCCAGCAGCCAAGATTGGTCAGGATTTAACGCGAACACCGGGGAGCTGTTTTTT. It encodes CASSQDWSGFNANTGELFF.

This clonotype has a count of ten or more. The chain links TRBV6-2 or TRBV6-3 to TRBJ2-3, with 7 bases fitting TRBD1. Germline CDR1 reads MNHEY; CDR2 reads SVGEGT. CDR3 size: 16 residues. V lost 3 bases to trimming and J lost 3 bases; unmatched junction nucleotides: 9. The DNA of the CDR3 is TGTGCCAGCAGTTATCTCTCAGGGGGTCGGACAGATACGCAGTATTTT. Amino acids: CASSYLSGGRTDTQYF.

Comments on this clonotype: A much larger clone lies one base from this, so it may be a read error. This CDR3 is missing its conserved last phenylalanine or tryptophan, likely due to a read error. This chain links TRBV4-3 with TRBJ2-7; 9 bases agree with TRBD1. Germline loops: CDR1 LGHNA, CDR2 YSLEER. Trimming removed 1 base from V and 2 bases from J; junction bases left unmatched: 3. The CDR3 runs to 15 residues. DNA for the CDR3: TGCGCCAGCAGCCAAGCACAGGGGGCTCCCTACGAGCAGTACCTC. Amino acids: CASSQAQGAPYEQYL.

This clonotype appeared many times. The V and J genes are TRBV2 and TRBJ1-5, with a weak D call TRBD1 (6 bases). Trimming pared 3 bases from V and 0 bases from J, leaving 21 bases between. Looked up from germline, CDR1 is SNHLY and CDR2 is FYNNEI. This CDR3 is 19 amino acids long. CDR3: CASSDWGGLYSPSNQPQHF. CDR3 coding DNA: TGTGCCAGCAGTGATTGGGGGGGGCTCTACTCCCCTAGCAATCAGCCCCAGCATTTT.

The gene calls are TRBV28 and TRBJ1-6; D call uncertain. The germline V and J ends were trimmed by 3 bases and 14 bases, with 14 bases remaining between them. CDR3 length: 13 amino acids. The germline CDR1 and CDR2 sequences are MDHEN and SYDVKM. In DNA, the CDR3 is TGTGCCAGCAGTTTCGGCCGGGCGAGGACCCTCCACTTT. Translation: CASSFGRARTLHF.